Listed below are T cell receptor beta chains from one sample, sequenced in a study of T cell repertoires in cytomegalovirus infection. These receptors have no known antigen. Each CDR3 protein gets one entry after TCRdb re-called the reads with MiXCR. In the table there are hundreds of thousands of distinct CDR3 sequences, about 42% of which are singletons. The specimen comprised cultured PBMCs, sampled from culture after CMV antigen stimulation. Receptors originate from a human donor in good health (CMV status not recorded). Some clones in this sample may be carry-over from other donors' samples. The CDR3 runs from the conserved cysteine through the conserved F or W. The D gene is left open where the match is weak. Expanded clones are given a class, and other clones once, few, many or no size at all.

d_call	v_call	clone_size	j_call	cdr3_aa	cdr3_nt
.	TRBV7-8	few	TRBJ2-5	CASSLYGAGGHVWETQYF	TGTGCCAGCAGCTTATATGGTGCCGGGGGGCATGTTTGGGAGACCCAGTACTTC
.	TRBV4-2	.	TRBJ2-1	CASPQNLKMSPKRVSYNEQFF	TGTGCCAGCCCCCAAAACCTAAAGATGTCACCTAAGCGGGTGTCCTACAATGAGCAGTTCTTC
.	TRBV7-8	.	TRBJ1-1	CASSLARGPSSREAFF	TGTGCCAGCAGCTTAGCCAGGGGCCCGTCATCGCGTGAAGCTTTCTTT
TRBD2	TRBV7-2	.	TRBJ2-5	CASSLAWTSGRMQTQYF	TGTGCCAGCAGCTTAGCGTGGACTAGCGGGAGGATGCAGACCCAGTACTTC
TRBD2	TRBV20-1	.	TRBJ2-7	CSAGRAGWNEQYF	TGCAGTGCTGGGAGGGCAGGGTGGAACGAGCAGTACTTC
TRBD1	TRBV20-1	.	TRBJ1-2	CSARPPGQGPRGYTF	TGCAGTGCTAGACCGCCGGGACAGGGGCCTCGGGGCTACACCTTC
.	TRBV7-2	few	TRBJ2-4	CASSWDLKNIQYF	TGTGCCAGCAGTTGGGACCTAAAAAACATTCAGTACTTC
.	TRBV12-3/TRBV12-4	.	TRBJ2-1	CASRSLVGRDEQFF	TGTGCCAGCAGGTCCTTAGTCGGGCGGGATGAGCAGTTCTTC
TRBD1	TRBV2	.	TRBJ2-7	CASKRQGWYEQYF	TGTGCCAGCAAACGACAGGGCTGGTACGAGCAGTACTTC
TRBD1	TRBV2	.	TRBJ1-2	CASSQQGEDGYTF	TGTGCCAGCAGTCAACAGGGGGAGGATGGCTACACCTTC
.	TRBV7-7	.	TRBJ2-5	CASSLSMGAPQETQYF	TGTGCCAGCAGCTTATCTATGGGGGCCCCCCAAGAGACCCAGTACTTC
TRBD1	TRBV28	.	TRBJ2-5	CASSPNPGTGDKETQYF	TGTGCCAGCAGTCCTAACCCGGGTACAGGGGACAAAGAGACCCAGTACTTC
TRBD1	TRBV7-6	.	TRBJ2-3	CASSLAGDRATDTQYF	TGTGCCAGCAGCTTAGCCGGGGACAGGGCCACAGATACGCAGTATTTT
.	TRBV7-2	.	TRBJ1-2	CASSLATHLIGTPNYGYTF	TGTGCCAGCAGCTTAGCCACACATCTCATCGGGACTCCTAACTATGGCTACACCTTC
TRBD1	TRBV2	.	TRBJ2-7	CASSDGQGDRYEQYF	TGTGCCAGCAGTGATGGGCAGGGGGATAGGTACGAGCAGTACTTC
.	TRBV7-2	few	TRBJ1-4	CASSLDGWGAEKLFF	TGTGCCAGCAGCTTAGACGGTTGGGGGGCTGAAAAACTGTTTTTT
TRBD1	TRBV20-1	.	TRBJ1-4	CSAPPRGTGVDEKLFF	TGCAGTGCCCCCCCGAGGGGGACAGGGGTAGATGAAAAACTGTTTTTT
.	TRBV7-9	few	TRBJ2-1	CASSSFRGRDLNEQFF	TGTGCCAGCAGCTCATTTCGGGGCAGGGATCTCAATGAGCAGTTCTTC
.	TRBV6-2/TRBV6-3	.	TRBJ2-2	CASSYPRGGAGELFF	TGTGCCAGCAGTTACCCCCGGGGTGGGGCCGGGGAGCTGTTTTTT
TRBD2	TRBV24-1	.	TRBJ2-5	CATSDSASGTGTQYF	TGTGCCACCAGTGATTCTGCCAGCGGGACCGGGACCCAGTACTTC
.	TRBV5-6	.	TRBJ2-1	CASSKDPLSSEQFF	TGTGCCAGCAGCAAGGATCCCCTTTCGAGTGAGCAGTTCTTC
TRBD2	TRBV7-9	.	TRBJ2-5	CASSDSGGEETQYF	TGTGCCAGCAGCGATAGCGGGGGGGAAGAGACCCAGTACTTC
TRBD2	TRBV7-8	few	TRBJ2-1	CASSDTGGGMDNEQFF	TGTGCCAGCAGCGATACCGGGGGGGGGATGGACAATGAGCAGTTCTTC
.	TRBV7-2	few	TRBJ2-7	CASSLAGGGSTYEQYF	TGTGCCAGCAGCTTAGCTGGCGGGGGCTCCACCTACGAGCAGTACTTC
TRBD1	TRBV7-2	few	TRBJ2-2	CASSLRTGYTGELFF	TGTGCCAGCAGCTTGAGGACAGGGTATACCGGGGAGCTGTTTTTT
.	TRBV11-2	.	TRBJ2-5	CASSSPLDREYF	TGTGCCAGCAGCTCCCCCTTAGATAGGGAGTACTTC
TRBD1	TRBV6-2/TRBV6-3	once	TRBJ2-6	CASMWPTGAPGANVLTF	TGTGCCAGCATGTGGCCGACAGGGGCCCCTGGGGCCAACGTCCTGACTTTC
.	TRBV5-1	.	TRBJ1-2	CASSLAAGFGSGYTF	TGCGCCAGCAGCTTGGCGGCAGGGTTCGGCAGTGGCTACACCTTC
.	TRBV7-8	.	TRBJ2-5	CASSERTGRGETQYF	TGTGCCAGCAGTGAACGTACAGGGCGGGGTGAGACCCAGTACTTC
.	TRBV7-2	few	TRBJ1-2	CASSPTGIVGYTF	TGTGCCAGCAGCCCTACAGGGATCGTTGGCTACACCTTC
.	TRBV4-1	.	TRBJ1-1	CASSPRELTEAFF	TGCGCCAGCAGCCCCAGGGAGCTCACTGAAGCTTTCTTT
TRBD1	TRBV19	.	TRBJ1-5	CASSRQGVQPRYSNQPQHF	TGTGCCAGTAGTCGACAGGGGGTACAACCGAGATATAGCAATCAGCCCCAGCATTTT
TRBD1	TRBV7-9	.	TRBJ1-1	CASSLRETGADTEAFF	TGTGCCAGCAGCTTGCGGGAGACAGGGGCGGACACTGAAGCTTTCTTT
TRBD2	TRBV19	.	TRBJ2-1	CASSIRPKLAGGGGSSYNEQFF	TGTGCCAGTAGTATTCGTCCCAAACTAGCGGGAGGGGGGGGGAGCTCCTACAATGAGCAGTTCTTC
TRBD1	TRBV7-2	few	TRBJ2-1	CASSSDRSGNEQFF	TGTGCCAGCAGTTCGGACAGGAGTGGTAATGAGCAGTTCTTC
.	TRBV23-1	.	TRBJ1-4	CASTPLGGPNEKLFF	TGCGCCAGCACCCCCCTAGGGGGACCTAATGAAAAACTGTTTTTT
.	TRBV7-8	few	TRBJ1-2	CASSLVTNLGYTF	TGTGCCAGCAGCTTAGTGACAAACCTGGGCTACACCTTC
.	TRBV28	.	TRBJ2-5	CASSLYLAGETQYF	TGTGCCAGCAGTTTATATCTAGCTGGAGAGACCCAGTACTTC
.	TRBV7-8	few	TRBJ2-5	CASSFGLLPRDKTQYF	TGTGCCAGCAGCTTTGGCCTGCTACCCAGGGACAAGACCCAGTACTTC
.	TRBV7-8	few	TRBJ2-7	CASSLVQGGLYEQYF	TGTGCCAGCAGCTTAGTCCAGGGAGGTTTGTACGAGCAGTACTTC
.	TRBV20-1	.	TRBJ1-5	CSARDPTGKPQHF	TGCAGTGCTAGAGATCCGACAGGCAAGCCCCAGCATTTT
.	TRBV7-2	few	TRBJ2-3	CASSFKVFANLQYF	TGTGCCAGCAGCTTTAAGGTGTTTGCCAACCTGCAGTATTTT
TRBD1	TRBV20-1	.	TRBJ2-5	CSASRRGLGETQYF	TGCAGTGCTAGCCGCAGGGGGCTAGGAGAGACCCAGTACTTC
TRBD1	TRBV5-6	few	TRBJ1-2	CASSLPGQGNYGYTF	TGTGCCAGCAGCTTACCGGGACAGGGGAACTATGGCTACACCTTC
.	TRBV6-5	few	TRBJ2-3	CASSSLGEDTQYF	TGTGCCAGCAGTTCTTTGGGGGAAGATACGCAGTATTTT
TRBD1	TRBV27	.	TRBJ1-4	CASSPRTGEEKLFF	TGTGCCAGCAGTCCCCGGACAGGGGAGGAAAAACTGTTTTTT
.	TRBV7-2	few	TRBJ2-6	CASSLVPGNVLTF	TGTGCCAGCAGCTTAGTGCCAGGGAACGTCCTGACTTTC
TRBD2	TRBV3-1	once	TRBJ2-5	CASSLGLAGLDETQYF	TGTGCCAGCAGCCTAGGACTAGCGGGCTTGGATGAGACCCAGTACTTC
.	TRBV6-5	.	TRBJ1-5	CASSRNRDSNQPQHF	TGTGCCAGCAGTCGGAACAGGGATAGCAATCAGCCCCAGCATTTT
TRBD2	TRBV7-9	.	TRBJ2-1	CASSLVSGGHHNEQFF	TGTGCCAGCAGCTTAGTGTCGGGAGGGCACCACAATGAGCAGTTCTTC
.	TRBV6-2/TRBV6-3	few	TRBJ2-3	CASSYRTGATDTQYF	TGTGCCAGCAGTTATCGTACGGGGGCCACAGATACGCAGTATTTT
.	TRBV4-1	once	TRBJ2-1	CASSHPRQSSYNEQFF	TGCGCCAGCAGCCACCCCAGACAGTCCTCCTACAATGAGCAGTTCTTC
.	TRBV5-5	.	TRBJ2-1	CASNHRVGFYNEQFF	TGTGCCAGCAACCACAGGGTCGGTTTCTACAATGAGCAGTTCTTC
TRBD2	TRBV10-3	.	TRBJ2-1	CAIRLSGTINEQFF	TGTGCCATCAGGCTTAGCGGGACGATCAATGAGCAGTTCTTC
.	TRBV7-9	few	TRBJ2-7	CASIIMGRNEQYF	TGTGCCAGCATCATAATGGGACGGAACGAGCAGTACTTC
.	TRBV7-2	.	TRBJ1-6	CASTQLPILHF	TGTGCCAGCACCCAACTCCCCATACTCCACTTT
.	TRBV10-3	.	TRBJ2-7	CATRRTGEAVYEQYF	TGTGCCACCCGGCGGACGGGAGAGGCCGTTTACGAGCAGTACTTC
.	TRBV7-2	many	TRBJ1-5	CASSLVPGNQPQHF	TGTGCCAGCAGCTTAGTACCCGGCAATCAGCCCCAGCATTTT
.	TRBV7-2	few	TRBJ2-4	CASSLRVGVGNIQYF	TGTGCCAGCAGCCTCAGGGTGGGGGTAGGAAACATTCAGTACTTC